The subject of this entry is one TCR beta chain. This CDR3 spans 17 amino acids. Unmatched junction bases numbered 11, after V lost 2 bases and J lost 4 bases. The germline gives CDR1 MNHEY, CDR2 SVGEGT. The assay was immunoSEQ multiplex PCR, and TCRdb's table has in-frame clones only and misses some. The data hold approximately 140,000 clones, with 75% to 90% observed a single time. Seattle patients were enrolled while actively infected and followed longitudinally. The entry originates in a study of blood T cell repertoires in COVID-19. The sample was peripheral blood. The gene calls are TRBV6-2 or TRBV6-3 and TRBJ2-3, with TRBD2 matching 8 bases. The origin of this receptor is a young man with COVID-19, enrolled during active disease. CDR3: CASSYQARGLGADTQYF. The CDR3 DNA reads TGTGCCAGCAGTTACCAGGCCCGGGGACTAGGGGCAGATACGCAGTATTTT.